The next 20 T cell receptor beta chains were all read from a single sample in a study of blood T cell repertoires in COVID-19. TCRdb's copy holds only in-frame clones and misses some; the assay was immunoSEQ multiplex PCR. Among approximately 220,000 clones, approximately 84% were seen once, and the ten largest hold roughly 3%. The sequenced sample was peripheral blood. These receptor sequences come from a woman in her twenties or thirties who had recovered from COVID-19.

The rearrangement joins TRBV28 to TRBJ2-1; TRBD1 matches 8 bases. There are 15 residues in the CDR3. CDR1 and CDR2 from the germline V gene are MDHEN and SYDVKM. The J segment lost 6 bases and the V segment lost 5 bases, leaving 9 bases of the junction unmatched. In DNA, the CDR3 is TGTGCCAGCAGTCTTCAGACAGGGGTGGGCAATGAGCAGTTCTTC. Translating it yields CASSLQTGVGNEQFF. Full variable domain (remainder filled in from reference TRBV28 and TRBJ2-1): DVKVTQSSRYLVKRTGEKVFLECVQDMDHENMFWYRQDPGLGLRLIYFSYDVKMKEKGDIPEGYSVSREKKERFSLILESASTNQTSMYLCASSLQTGVGNEQFFGPGTRLTVL.

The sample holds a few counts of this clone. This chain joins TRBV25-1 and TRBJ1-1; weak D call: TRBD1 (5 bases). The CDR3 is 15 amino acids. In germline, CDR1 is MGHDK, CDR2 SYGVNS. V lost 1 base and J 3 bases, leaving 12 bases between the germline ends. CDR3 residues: CASSEWGLTHTEAFF. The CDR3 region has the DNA TGTGCCAGCAGTGAATGGGGACTTACCCACACTGAAGCTTTCTTT.

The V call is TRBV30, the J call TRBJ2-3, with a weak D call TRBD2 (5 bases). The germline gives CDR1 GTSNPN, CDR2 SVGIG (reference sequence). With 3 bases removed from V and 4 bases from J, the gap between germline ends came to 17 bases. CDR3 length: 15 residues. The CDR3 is CAWRLDGLWADTQYF. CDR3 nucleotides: TGTGCCTGGAGACTGGACGGACTTTGGGCAGATACGCAGTATTTT.

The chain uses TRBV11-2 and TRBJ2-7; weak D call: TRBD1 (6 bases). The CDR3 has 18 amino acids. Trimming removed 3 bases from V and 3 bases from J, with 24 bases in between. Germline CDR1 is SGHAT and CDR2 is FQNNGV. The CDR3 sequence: CASSFPGQGQQYNYEQYF. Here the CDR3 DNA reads TGTGCCAGCAGCTTCCCGGGACAAGGCCAGCAATACAACTACGAGCAGTACTTC.

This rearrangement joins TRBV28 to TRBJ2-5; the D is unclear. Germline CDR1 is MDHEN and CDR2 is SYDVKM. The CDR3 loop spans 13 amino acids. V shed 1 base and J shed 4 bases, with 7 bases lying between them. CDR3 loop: CASSLSGGETQYF. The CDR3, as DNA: TGTGCCAGCAGTTTATCCGGCGGAGAGACCCAGTACTTC.

DNA for the CDR3: TGCGCCAGCAGCCAAATAGTGGCTAGCGGGAGCACAGATACGCAGTATTTT. Its translation is CASSQIVASGSTDTQYF. This chain joins TRBV4-1 and TRBJ2-3, with 8 bases lining up with TRBD2. This CDR3 is built from 17 residues. Losses at the gene ends were 2 bases for V and 0 bases for J; bases not matched to a gene: 7. CDR1 and CDR2 from the germline V gene are MGHRA and YSYEKL.

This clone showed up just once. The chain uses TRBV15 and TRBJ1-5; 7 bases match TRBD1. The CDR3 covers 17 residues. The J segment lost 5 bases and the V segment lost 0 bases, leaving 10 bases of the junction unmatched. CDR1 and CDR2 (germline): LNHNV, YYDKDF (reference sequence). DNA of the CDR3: TGTGCCACCAGCAGAGATAAGGGGGCGCTTAGGGATCAGCCCCAGCATTTT. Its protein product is CATSRDKGALRDQPQHF. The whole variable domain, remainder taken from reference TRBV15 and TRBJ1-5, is DAMVIQNPRYQVTQFGKPVTLSCSQTLNHNVMYWYQQKSSQAPKLLFHYYDKDFNNEADTPDNFQSRRPNTSFCFLDIRSPGLGDTAMYLCATSRDKGALRDQPQHFGDGTRLSIL.

The CDR3 reads CASSLLGQGDNEQFF. CDR3 nucleotides: TGTGCCAGCAGTTTGTTAGGACAGGGAGACAATGAGCAGTTCTTC. The rearrangement uses TRBV27 and TRBJ2-1; 8 positions match TRBD1. CDR3 size: 15 residues. Germline trimming cut 3 bases from V and 5 bases from J; bases unmatched to any gene: 6. Germline assignment: CDR1 MNHEY and CDR2 SMNVEV (reference sequence).

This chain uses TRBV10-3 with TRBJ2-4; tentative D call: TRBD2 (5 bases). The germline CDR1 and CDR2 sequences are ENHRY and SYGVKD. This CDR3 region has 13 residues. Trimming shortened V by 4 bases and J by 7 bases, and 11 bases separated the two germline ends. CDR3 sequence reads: CAISARALNIQYF. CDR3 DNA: TGTGCCATCAGTGCGAGGGCCCTGAACATTCAGTACTTC.

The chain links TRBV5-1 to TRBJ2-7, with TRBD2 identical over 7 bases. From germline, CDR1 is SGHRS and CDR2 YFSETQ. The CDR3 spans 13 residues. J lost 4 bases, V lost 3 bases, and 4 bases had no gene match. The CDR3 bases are TGCGCCAGCAGCTATCCCGGGAGGTACGAGCAGTACTTC. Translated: CASSYPGRYEQYF.

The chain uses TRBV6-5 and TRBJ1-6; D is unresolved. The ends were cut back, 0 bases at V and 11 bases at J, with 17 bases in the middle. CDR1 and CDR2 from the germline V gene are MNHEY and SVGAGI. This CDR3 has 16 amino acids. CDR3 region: CASSYSRDSAGTPLHF. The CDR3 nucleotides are TGTGCCAGCAGTTACTCTAGGGATTCTGCGGGGACACCCCTCCACTTT.

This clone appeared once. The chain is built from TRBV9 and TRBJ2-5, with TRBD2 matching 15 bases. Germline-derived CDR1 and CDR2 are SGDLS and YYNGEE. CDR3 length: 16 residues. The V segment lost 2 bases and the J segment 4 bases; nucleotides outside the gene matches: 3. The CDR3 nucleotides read TGTGCCAGCAGCGTGGGACTAGCGGGAGGAGGAGAGACCCAGTACTTC. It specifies CASSVGLAGGGETQYF.

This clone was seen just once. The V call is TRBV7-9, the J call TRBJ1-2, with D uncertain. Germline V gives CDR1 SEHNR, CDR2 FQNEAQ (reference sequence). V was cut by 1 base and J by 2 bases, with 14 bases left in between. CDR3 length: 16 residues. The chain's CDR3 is CASSLVSGFSNYGYTF. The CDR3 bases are TGTGCCAGCAGCTTAGTTTCCGGGTTCTCGAACTATGGCTACACCTTC.

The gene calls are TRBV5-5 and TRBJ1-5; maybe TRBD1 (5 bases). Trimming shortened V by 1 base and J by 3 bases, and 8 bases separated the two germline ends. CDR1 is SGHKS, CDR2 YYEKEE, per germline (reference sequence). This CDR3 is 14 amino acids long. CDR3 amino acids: CASSLIGDNQPQHF. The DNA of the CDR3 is TGTGCCAGCAGCTTGATAGGGGACAATCAGCCCCAGCATTTT. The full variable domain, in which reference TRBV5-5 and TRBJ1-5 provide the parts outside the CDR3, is DAGVTQSPTHLIKTRGQQVTLRCSPISGHKSVSWYQQVLGQGPQFIFQYYEKEERGRGNFPDRFSARQFPNYSSELNVNALLLGDSALYLCASSLIGDNQPQHFGDGTRLSIL.

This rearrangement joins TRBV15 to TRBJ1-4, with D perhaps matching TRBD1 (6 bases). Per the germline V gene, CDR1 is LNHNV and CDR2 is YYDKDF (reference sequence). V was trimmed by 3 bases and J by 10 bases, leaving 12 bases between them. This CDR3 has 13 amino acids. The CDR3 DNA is TGTGCCACCAGCAGGGGACAAGGGGGAAAACTGTTTTTT. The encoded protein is CATSRGQGGKLFF. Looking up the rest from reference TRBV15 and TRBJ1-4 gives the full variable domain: DAMVIQNPRYQVTQFGKPVTLSCSQTLNHNVMYWYQQKSSQAPKLLFHYYDKDFNNEADTPDNFQSRRPNTSFCFLDIRSPGLGDTAMYLCATSRGQGGKLFFGSGTQLSVL.

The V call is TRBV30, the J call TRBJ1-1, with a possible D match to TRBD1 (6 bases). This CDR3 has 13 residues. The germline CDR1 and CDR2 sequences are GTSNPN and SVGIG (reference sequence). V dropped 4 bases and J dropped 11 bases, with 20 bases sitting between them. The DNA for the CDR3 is TGTGCCTGGACCTGGGGGGGGCACAGGTCGGCTTTCTTT. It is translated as CAWTWGGHRSAFF.

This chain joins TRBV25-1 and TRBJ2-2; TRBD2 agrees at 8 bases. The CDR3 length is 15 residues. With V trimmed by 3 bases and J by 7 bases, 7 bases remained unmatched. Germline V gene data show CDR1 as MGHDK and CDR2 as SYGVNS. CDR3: CASSDPGGRLGELFF. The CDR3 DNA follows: TGTGCCAGCAGTGACCCGGGGGGGCGCCTCGGGGAGCTGTTTTTT.

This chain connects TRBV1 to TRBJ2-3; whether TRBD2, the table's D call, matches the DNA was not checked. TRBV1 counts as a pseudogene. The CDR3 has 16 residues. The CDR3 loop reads CTVSSGRFMETDTQYF. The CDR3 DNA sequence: TGCACCGTCAGTAGCGGGAGATTTATGGAAACAGATACGCAGTATTTT.

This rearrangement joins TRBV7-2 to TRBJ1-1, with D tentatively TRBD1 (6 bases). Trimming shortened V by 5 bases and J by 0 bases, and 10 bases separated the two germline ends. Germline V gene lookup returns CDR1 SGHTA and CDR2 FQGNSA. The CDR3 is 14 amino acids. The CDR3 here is CASSPGQLNTEAFF. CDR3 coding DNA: TGTGCCAGCAGCCCCGGACAGTTGAACACTGAAGCTTTCTTT.

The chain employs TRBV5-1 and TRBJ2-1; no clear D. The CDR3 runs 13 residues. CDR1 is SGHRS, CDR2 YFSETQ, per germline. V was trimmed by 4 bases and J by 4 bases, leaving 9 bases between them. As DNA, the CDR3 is TGCGCCAGCAGCCACGGGTCATACAATGAGCAGTTCTTC. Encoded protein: CASSHGSYNEQFF.